The entry below gives a single TCR beta chain sequence along with its context. What it recognizes is unknown. Time point given: patch test 3, about 24 weeks after DPC sensitization. Treatment here: therapeutic diphenylcyclopropenone sensitization with weekly scalp DPC. TCRdb recomputed calls from the RACE reads with MiXCR, one row per CDR3 protein. In the table there are 100,000 or so distinct CDR3 sequences, 30% to 35% of which are singletons. This sample is drawn from a study of human T cells and chemical hapten exposure. Turning to the study itself: Readings were taken at 6 days from patch tests that had applied 0.01% DPC to the upper back. Variability of per-sample TCR yields stemmed mainly from small differences in pooled library volume. Whole-study results and caveats: Unchanged with DPC sensitization were TCRs above 1 in 1000 frequency.

V gave up 6 bases and J gave up 3 bases; unmatched junction bases: 7. Germline V gene lookup returns CDR1 DFQATT and CDR2 SNEGSKA (reference sequence). The CDR3 consists of 14 residues. Sequenced here: whole blood, sampled in connection with sensitization to the hapten diphenylcyclopropenone (DPC). This sequence originates from a man between 35 and 55 years old with alopecia areata. Some clones in this sample may be carry-over from other donors' samples. This chain connects TRBV20-1 to TRBJ1-4; 7 bases line up with TRBD1. This CDR3 is CSATQGGANEKLFF. CDR3 nucleotides: TGCAGTGCCACCCAGGGGGGAGCTAATGAAAAACTGTTTTTT.